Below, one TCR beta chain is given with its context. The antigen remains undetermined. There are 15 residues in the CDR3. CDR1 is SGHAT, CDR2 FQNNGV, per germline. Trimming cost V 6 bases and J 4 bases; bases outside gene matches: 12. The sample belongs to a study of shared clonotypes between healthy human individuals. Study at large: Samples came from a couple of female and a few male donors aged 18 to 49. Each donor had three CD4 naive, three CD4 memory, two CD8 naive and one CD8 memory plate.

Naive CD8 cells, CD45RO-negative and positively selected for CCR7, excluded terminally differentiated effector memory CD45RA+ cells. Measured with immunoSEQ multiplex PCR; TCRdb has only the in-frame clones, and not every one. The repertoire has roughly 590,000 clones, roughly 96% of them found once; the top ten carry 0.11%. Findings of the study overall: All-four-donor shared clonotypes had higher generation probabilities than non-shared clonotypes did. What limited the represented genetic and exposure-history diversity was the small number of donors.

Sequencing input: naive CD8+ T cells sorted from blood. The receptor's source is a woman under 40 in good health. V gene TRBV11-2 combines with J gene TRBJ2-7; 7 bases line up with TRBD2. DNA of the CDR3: TGTGCCAGCAGACCAGCGCGGGGGTTCTGGTACGAGCAGTACTTC. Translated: CASRPARGFWYEQYF.